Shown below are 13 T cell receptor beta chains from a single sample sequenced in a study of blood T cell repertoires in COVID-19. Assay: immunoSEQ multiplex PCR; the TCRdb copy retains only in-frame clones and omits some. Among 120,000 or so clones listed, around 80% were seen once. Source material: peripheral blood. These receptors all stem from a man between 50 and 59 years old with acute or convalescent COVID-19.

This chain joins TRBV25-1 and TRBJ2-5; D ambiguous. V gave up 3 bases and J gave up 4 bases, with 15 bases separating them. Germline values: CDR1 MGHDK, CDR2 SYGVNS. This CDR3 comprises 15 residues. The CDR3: CASSDPRSLGETQYF. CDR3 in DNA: TGTGCCAGCAGTGATCCTCGGTCCCTCGGAGAGACCCAGTACTTC.

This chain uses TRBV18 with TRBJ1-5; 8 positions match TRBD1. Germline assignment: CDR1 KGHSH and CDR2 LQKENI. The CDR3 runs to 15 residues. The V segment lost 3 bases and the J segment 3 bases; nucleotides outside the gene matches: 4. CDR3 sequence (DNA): TGTGCCAGCTCACCCGGACAGGGAGTCAATCAGCCCCAGCATTTT. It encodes CASSPGQGVNQPQHF.

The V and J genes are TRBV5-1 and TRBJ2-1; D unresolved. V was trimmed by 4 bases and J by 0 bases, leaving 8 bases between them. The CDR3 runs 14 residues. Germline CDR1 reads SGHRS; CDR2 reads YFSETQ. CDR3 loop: CASSGTDSYNEQFF. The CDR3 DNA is TGCGCCAGCAGCGGAACAGACTCCTACAATGAGCAGTTCTTC.

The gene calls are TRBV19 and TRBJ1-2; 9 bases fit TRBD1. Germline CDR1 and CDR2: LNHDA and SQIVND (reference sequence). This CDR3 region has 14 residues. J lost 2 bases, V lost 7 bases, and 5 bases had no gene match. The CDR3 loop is CASIGQGRNYGYTF. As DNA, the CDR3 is TGTGCCAGTATTGGACAGGGGAGGAACTATGGCTACACCTTC.

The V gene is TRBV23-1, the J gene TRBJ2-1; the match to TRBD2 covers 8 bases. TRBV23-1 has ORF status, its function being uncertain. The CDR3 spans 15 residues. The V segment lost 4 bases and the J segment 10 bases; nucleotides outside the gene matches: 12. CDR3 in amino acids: CASSPAGEPLWEQFF. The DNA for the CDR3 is TGCGCCAGCAGTCCAGCGGGAGAGCCATTGTGGGAGCAGTTCTTC.

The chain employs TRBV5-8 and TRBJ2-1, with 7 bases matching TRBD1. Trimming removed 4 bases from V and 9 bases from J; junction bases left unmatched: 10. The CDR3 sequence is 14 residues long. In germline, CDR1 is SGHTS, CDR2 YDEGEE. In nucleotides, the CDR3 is TGTGCCAGCAGCCCGGCTGACAGGGCTACTGAGCAGTTCTTC. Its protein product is CASSPADRATEQFF.

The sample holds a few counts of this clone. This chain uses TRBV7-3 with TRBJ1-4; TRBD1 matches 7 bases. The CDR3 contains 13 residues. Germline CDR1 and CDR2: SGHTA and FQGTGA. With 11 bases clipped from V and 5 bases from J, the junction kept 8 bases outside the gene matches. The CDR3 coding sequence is TGTGCCTTCGAGAGCAGGGGGAATGAAAAACTGTTTTTT. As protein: CAFESRGNEKLFF.

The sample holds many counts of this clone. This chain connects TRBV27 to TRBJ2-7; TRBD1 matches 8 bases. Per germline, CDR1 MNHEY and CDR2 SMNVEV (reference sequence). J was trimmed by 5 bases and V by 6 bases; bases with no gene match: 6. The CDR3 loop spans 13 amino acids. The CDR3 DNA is TGTGCCAGCAGCCGGACAGGGTGGGACGAGCAGTACTTC. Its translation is CASSRTGWDEQYF.

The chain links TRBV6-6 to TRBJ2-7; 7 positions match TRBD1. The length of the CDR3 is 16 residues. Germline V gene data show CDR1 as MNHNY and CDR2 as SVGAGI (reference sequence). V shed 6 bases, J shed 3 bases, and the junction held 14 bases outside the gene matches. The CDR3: CASSTLRTGTIYEQYF. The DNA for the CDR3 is TGTGCCAGCAGCACCCTAAGGACAGGTACCATCTACGAGCAGTACTTC.

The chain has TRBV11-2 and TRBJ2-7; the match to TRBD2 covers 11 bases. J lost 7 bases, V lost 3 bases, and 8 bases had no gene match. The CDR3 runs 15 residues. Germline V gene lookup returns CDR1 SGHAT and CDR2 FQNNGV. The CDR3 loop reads CASSFLLAGGGEQYF. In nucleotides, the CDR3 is TGTGCCAGCAGCTTCCTCCTAGCGGGAGGTGGGGAGCAGTACTTC.

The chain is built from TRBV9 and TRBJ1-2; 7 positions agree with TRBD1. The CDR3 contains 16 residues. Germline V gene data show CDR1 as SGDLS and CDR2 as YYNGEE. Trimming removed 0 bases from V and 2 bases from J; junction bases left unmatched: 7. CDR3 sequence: CASSVAAGGSNYGYTF. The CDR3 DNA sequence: TGTGCCAGCAGCGTAGCGGCAGGGGGTAGCAACTATGGCTACACCTTC. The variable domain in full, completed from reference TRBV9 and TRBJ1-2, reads DSGVTQTPKHLITATGQRVTLRCSPRSGDLSVYWYQQSLDQGLQFLIQYYNGEERAKGNILERFSAQQFPDLHSELNLSSLELGDSALYFCASSVAAGGSNYGYTFGSGTRLTVV.

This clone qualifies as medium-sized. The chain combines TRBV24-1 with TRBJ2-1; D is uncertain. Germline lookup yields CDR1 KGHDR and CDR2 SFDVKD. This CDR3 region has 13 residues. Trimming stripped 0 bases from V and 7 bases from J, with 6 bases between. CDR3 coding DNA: TGTGCCACCAGTGATTTGATGGAGAATGAGCAGTTCTTC. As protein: CATSDLMENEQFF.

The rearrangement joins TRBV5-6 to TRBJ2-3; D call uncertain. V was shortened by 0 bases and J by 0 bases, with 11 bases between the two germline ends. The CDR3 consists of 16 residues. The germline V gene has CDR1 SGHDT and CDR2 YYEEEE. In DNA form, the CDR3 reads TGTGCCAGCAGCTTGGTCGCTATCACTAGCACAGATACGCAGTATTTT. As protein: CASSLVAITSTDTQYF.